This T cell receptor beta chain was retrieved from a study of identical twins. This clonotype was counted a few times. What it recognizes is unknown. Trimming removed 5 bases at V and 4 bases at J, with 11 bases between. The CDR3 is made up of 14 amino acids. The germline V gene encodes CDR1 SEHNR and CDR2 FQNEAQ (reference sequence). TCRdb processed the 5' RACE reads anew with MiXCR; each CDR3 protein has one entry. Found here are approximately 500,000 distinct CDR3 sequences, around 15% of them singletons; the top ten hold nearly 0.45%. The study's findings and limits: Modelling underestimated the level of out-of-frame TCR alpha sharing observed in monozygotic twins. Where out-of-frame alpha sequences were twin-shared, they showed excess low generation probability. Conclusions were drawn cross-sectionally by statistical analysis, without following the same donors.

These data are also associated with another study on yellow fever vaccine responses in identical twins.

This TCR derives from a woman younger than 35 in good health. The rearrangement joins TRBV7-9 to TRBJ2-2; weak D call: TRBD1 (5 bases). The sequenced material came from CD4+ T cells sorted from blood. The CDR3 reads CASSPDSVTGELFF. The CDR3 nucleotides read TGTGCCAGCAGCCCAGACAGTGTCACCGGGGAGCTGTTTTTT.